The TCR beta chain described here comes from a study of regulatory T cells in long-lasting Graves disease. Findings and limits, study-wide: Newly diagnosed patients shared about a thousand public clonotypes; persistent patients shared some 2,600. Patients with persistent disease showed a bias toward TRBV28, TRBJ1-2 and TRBJ2-5. For persistent Graves' patients, TCR diversity was lower than for newly diagnosed ones.

A remark on this clonotype: What it binds is not known. The junction differs from germline at one of its ends, possibly a read error.

Time point described: persistent/refractory GD, antithyroid drugs over 5 years with positive TRAb. TCR sequences were obtained from RNA taken from PBMCs. Collection of peripheral blood (about 8.1 milliliters) was done using EDTA tubes. Arm-PCR of CDR3 regions and iRepertoire HTBI primers were the basis on which TCR beta libraries were built. Each CDR3 protein is one row after TCRdb ran MiXCR on the multiplex PCR reads. This sample has over 450,000 distinct CDR3 sequences, with about 22% found just once. The CDR3 has 15 amino acids. From germline, CDR1 is SSHAT and CDR2 FNYEAQ (reference sequence). This sequence was found in a female donor with Graves disease. Specimen: peripheral blood mononuclear cells (PBMCs), collected when the disease was refractory, from a patient treated with antithyroid drugs. The chain couples TRBV7-7 to TRBJ2-5, with TRBD2 as a possible D gene (5 bases). The CDR3 DNA sequence: TGTGCTAGCAGCCCTACTAAGCGGAGCATGGAGACCCAGTACTTC. Protein sequence: CASSPTKRSMETQYF.